The 19 T cell receptor beta chains presented below share a single source sample, sequenced in a study of OX40 agonist ivuxolimab in advanced cancers. TCRdb's copy holds only in-frame clones and misses some; the assay was immunoSEQ multiplex PCR. This table has approximately 70,000 clones, almost 85% appearing once. This material consisted of CD4+ or CD8+ T cells sorted from blood, taken in a trial of the OX40 agonist ivuxolimab. These receptor sequences come from an adult with an advanced solid tumor such as melanoma, head and neck, liver or kidney cancer.

The chain is built from TRBV11-2 and TRBJ2-1; 8 positions agree with TRBD2. Germline V gene lookup returns CDR1 SGHAT and CDR2 FQNNGV. Losses at the gene ends were 0 bases for V and 7 bases for J; bases not matched to a gene: 5. The CDR3 loop spans 15 amino acids. Here the CDR3 reads CASSLDPGLVNEQFF. CDR3 nucleotides: TGTGCCAGCAGCTTAGACCCGGGACTAGTGAATGAGCAGTTCTTC.

CDR3 DNA sequence: TGTGCCAGCTCACCGCCGGGGCAGAACACTGAAGCTTTCTTT. The encoded protein is CASSPPGQNTEAFF. The chain employs TRBV18 and TRBJ1-1; a weak D match, TRBD1 (5 bases). From germline, CDR1 is KGHSH and CDR2 LQKENI. V dropped 3 bases and J dropped 1 base, with 9 bases sitting between them. The CDR3 extends over 14 amino acids. Drawing the rest from reference TRBV18 and TRBJ1-1, the complete variable domain is NAGVMQNPRHLVRRRGQEARLRCSPMKGHSHVYWYRQLPEEGLKFMVYLQKENIIDESGMPKERFSAEFPKEGPSILRIQQVVRGDSAAYFCASSPPGQNTEAFFGQGTRLTVV.

The chain carries TRBV7-9 and TRBJ2-1; D is unclear. The CDR3 contains 14 residues. Between the trimmed V and J ends, which lost 5 bases and 15 bases, there was a span of 23 bases. From germline, CDR1 is SEHNR and CDR2 FQNEAQ (reference sequence). CDR3 nucleotides: TGTGCCAGCAGCCCAACTCTCAGGAATTCACCTAGGTTCTTC. It specifies CASSPTLRNSPRFF.

The CDR3 nucleotides are TGTGCCAGCAGTGCGACTAGCGGATTCTCCTACAATGAGCAGTTCTTC. Amino acid sequence: CASSATSGFSYNEQFF. The chain combines TRBV6-1 with TRBJ2-1, with 9 bases lining up with TRBD2. CDR1 MNHNS and CDR2 SASEGT come from the germline V gene. The CDR3 totals 16 residues. V shed 4 bases and J 0 bases; nucleotides not matched to a gene: 4.

The chain uses TRBV5-6 and TRBJ1-2; 8 bases fit TRBD1. The trim removed 3 bases at V and 3 bases at J, leaving 7 bases unmatched. The germline gives CDR1 SGHDT, CDR2 YYEEEE. CDR3 length: 15 residues. The CDR3 protein is CASSSKTTGDYGYTF. The DNA of the CDR3 is TGTGCCAGCAGCTCGAAAACGACAGGGGACTATGGCTACACCTTC.

V is TRBV7-9 and J is TRBJ1-3; D is possibly TRBD1 (6 bases). In germline, CDR1 is SEHNR, CDR2 FQNEAQ (reference sequence). The ends were cut back, 6 bases at V and 2 bases at J, with 11 bases in the middle. The CDR3 totals 14 residues. The CDR3 loop is CASRGDNPGNTIYF. The CDR3 nucleotides are TGTGCCAGCAGGGGGGACAACCCTGGAAACACCATATATTTT.

V usage is TRBV11-2 and J usage is TRBJ2-7; D perhaps matches TRBD2 (5 bases). CDR1 and CDR2 (germline): SGHAT, FQNNGV. The CDR3 consists of 15 residues. Trimming took off 1 base at V and 6 bases at J, with 16 bases between the two ends. The CDR3 protein is CASSLAGKGSPEQYF. The CDR3 DNA sequence: TGTGCCAGCAGCTTAGCGGGGAAAGGGTCCCCCGAGCAGTACTTC. The variable domain in full, with the rest retrieved from reference TRBV11-2 and TRBJ2-7, is EAGVAQSPRYKIIEKRQSVAFWCNPISGHATLYWYQQILGQGPKLLIQFQNNGVVDDSQLPKDRFSAERLKGVDSTLKIQPAKLEDSAVYLCASSLAGKGSPEQYFGPGTRLTVT.

V and J are TRBV7-9 and TRBJ2-1; perhaps TRBD1 as D (6 bases). The CDR3 loop spans 14 amino acids. Germline CDR1 reads SEHNR; CDR2 reads FQNEAQ (reference sequence). V lost 4 bases and J 7 bases, leaving 14 bases between the germline ends. CDR3 nucleotide sequence: TGTGCCAGCAGCTCTCCGGGACACGTAAATGAGCAGTTCTTC. Translating it yields CASSSPGHVNEQFF.

The rearrangement joins TRBV7-9 to TRBJ1-5; D call uncertain. This CDR3 is built from 12 residues. Trimming pared 6 bases from V and 8 bases from J, leaving 11 bases between. The germline V gene encodes CDR1 SEHNR and CDR2 FQNEAQ (reference sequence). The CDR3 DNA follows: TGTGCCAGCAGGTCTTTCGAGGAGCCCCAGCATTTT. This encodes CASRSFEEPQHF.

The chain employs TRBV11-3 and TRBJ2-1; D possibly corresponds to TRBD2 (6 bases). From germline, CDR1 is SGHNT and CDR2 YENEEA. CDR3 size: 16 residues. Between the trimmed V and J ends, which lost 4 bases and 0 bases, there was a span of 13 bases. The CDR3 coding sequence is TGTGCCAGCAGCTCCCCGGGTAGCGGCTCCTACAATGAGCAGTTCTTC. Translating it yields CASSSPGSGSYNEQFF.

V usage is TRBV11-1 and J usage is TRBJ2-7; D not certain. Per the germline V gene, CDR1 is SGHAT and CDR2 is FQDESV (reference sequence). Deletions cut 0 bases from V and 2 bases from J, with 8 bases between. There are 14 residues in the CDR3. Written as DNA, the CDR3 is TGTGCCAGCAGCTTAGCAGGAATTGCCTACGAGCAGTACTTC. It codes for CASSLAGIAYEQYF.

This chain links TRBV19 with TRBJ2-2; 12 positions agree with TRBD1. Per the germline V gene, CDR1 is LNHDA and CDR2 is SQIVND (reference sequence). The length of the CDR3 is 18 residues. After removal of 5 bases from V and 7 bases from J, the junction contained 14 bases not matched to a gene. The CDR3 sequence: CASSSPAGTGGRVGELFF. CDR3 bases: TGTGCCAGTAGTTCTCCCGCCGGGACAGGGGGCCGGGTCGGGGAGCTGTTTTTT.

V is TRBV5-6 and J is TRBJ1-1, with D possibly being TRBD1 (5 bases). Germline CDR1 and CDR2: SGHDT and YYEEEE. CDR3 length equals 14 residues. Trimming removed 3 bases from V and 0 bases from J, with 9 bases in between. CDR3 protein: CASSWDGVNTEAFF. In DNA form, the CDR3 reads TGTGCCAGCAGCTGGGACGGAGTGAACACTGAAGCTTTCTTT.

The genes are TRBV6-1 and TRBJ2-3; no definite D call. Looked up from germline, CDR1 is MNHNS and CDR2 is SASEGT. V lost 3 bases to trimming and J lost 2 bases, with 6 bases between them. The CDR3 is 13 residues long. Here the CDR3 reads CASSEYTTDTQYF. CDR3 DNA sequence: TGTGCCAGCAGTGAGTATACCACAGATACGCAGTATTTT.

V is TRBV7-9 and J is TRBJ2-1; 7 nucleotides agree with TRBD1. The germline gives CDR1 SEHNR, CDR2 FQNEAQ (reference sequence). CDR3 length: 16 amino acids. Trimming cost V 2 bases and J 2 bases; bases outside gene matches: 6. CDR3 region: CASSLRSTGTYNEQFF. The CDR3 nucleotides are TGTGCCAGCAGCTTAAGGTCGACAGGGACCTACAATGAGCAGTTCTTC.

V usage is TRBV6-6 and J usage is TRBJ2-1; 9 nucleotides match TRBD2. Trimming took 6 bases from V and 4 from J; bases not matched to a gene: 7. The germline CDR1 and CDR2 sequences are MNHNY and SVGAGI (reference sequence). This CDR3 contains 15 residues. The CDR3 spells CASSEPGLAYNEQFF. The CDR3 nucleotides are TGTGCCAGCAGCGAACCGGGACTAGCTTACAATGAGCAGTTCTTC.

As for this clone: Its ends do not fully match the called genes, so a read error is possible. The V and J genes are TRBV7-9 and TRBJ1-1, with unresolved D. Germline V gives CDR1 SEHNR, CDR2 FQNEAQ (reference sequence). The CDR3 has 11 amino acids. The CDR3 region has the DNA TGTGCCAGCAGCTTAGGAGGCGCCCGAGCCTTT. It specifies CASSLGGARAF.

This clone was detected only a few times. This chain joins TRBV25-1 and TRBJ2-2; 9 bases match TRBD2. The V gene's germline CDR1 is MGHDK and CDR2 SYGVNS. CDR3 length: 16 residues. Trimming removed 2 bases from V and 5 bases from J; junction bases left unmatched: 6. CDR3 amino acids: CASSEPGTSRTGELFF. Written as DNA, the CDR3 is TGTGCCAGCAGTGAACCCGGGACTAGCCGGACCGGGGAGCTGTTTTTT.

CDR3 in amino acids: CASSSQPTGGNTEAFF. The CDR3 bases are TGTGCCAGCAGTTCTCAGCCGACAGGGGGGAACACTGAAGCTTTCTTT. This rearrangement joins TRBV28 to TRBJ1-1; 9 bases line up with TRBD1. Germline V lookup: CDR1 MDHEN, CDR2 SYDVKM. The V gene end was trimmed by 4 bases and the J gene end by 1 base; junction bases not matched to a gene: 7. There are 16 residues in the CDR3.